What follows describes a single TCR beta chain. Germline V gives CDR1 SGHAT, CDR2 FQNNGV. The length of the CDR3 is 17 residues. V was clipped by 3 bases and J by 4 bases; unmatched bases: 11. The data belong to a study of blood T cell repertoires in COVID-19. Study information: PBMCs, B-cell-depleted T cells, or T cells were the source of the cDNA or gDNA that made up the material.

Authors' data handling: Quantification of nucleated cells was approximated via reference gene primer amplification. The table came from immunoSEQ multiplex PCR; TCRdb's copy has only in-frame clones and leaves some out. The D gene and trimming were derived from the DNA, and the V and J assignments and clone size from that table. The table has about 200,000 clones, 88% seen once. V is TRBV11-2 and J is TRBJ2-2; 7 bases agree with TRBD1. Material: peripheral blood. This sequence was found in a man aged 50 to 60 with COVID-19, enrolled during active disease. CDR3 bases: TGTGCCAGCAGCTTTCCCGGGACAGCCCGGGCCACCGGGGAGCTGTTTTTT. It translates to CASSFPGTARATGELFF.